This TCR beta chain is drawn from a study of cytomegalovirus exposure and HLA in healthy donors. Study-wide findings and caveats: Later on, a genetic analysis was performed. It linked a missense variant in DCLRE1C with V- and J-gene trimming of TCR beta. In vitro, three CMV-associated chains proved specific for CMV antigens. After further analysis at a later stage, roughly 16,000 TCR beta sequences were associated with HLA alleles at 0.05 false discovery rate. The analysis excluded some indistinguishable V segments, including TRBV6-2 and TRBV6-3.

PCR was performed using 60 Vbeta and 13 Jbeta primers. Sequenced by immunoSEQ multiplex PCR; TCRdb stores in-frame clones only, minus some. This sample yields more than 120,000 clones, of which around 75% are seen a single time; approximately 2.9% belongs to the top ten. Germline V lookup: CDR1 ENHRY, CDR2 SYGVKD. Trimming cost V 5 bases and J 4 bases; bases outside gene matches: 4. CDR3 length: 15 residues. As to this clone: Its antigen remains unknown.

This sequence originates from a woman in her 30s in good health and CMV-seronegative. The rearrangement uses TRBV10-3 and TRBJ2-1, with 11 nucleotides matching TRBD1. The sequenced material came from PBMCs. The CDR3 sequence is CAISPGTGGYNEQFF. CDR3 coding DNA: TGTGCCATCAGTCCTGGGACAGGGGGATACAATGAGCAGTTCTTC.